These 18 T cell receptor beta chains share one sample of origin, sequenced in a study of blood T cell repertoires in COVID-19. TCRdb keeps only in-frame clones here, not all; method: immunoSEQ multiplex PCR. The sample comprises around 190,000 clones, approximately 88% of which are singletons, and around 10% rests with the top ten. Sequenced sample: PBMCs or T cells enriched from blood (not recorded which). These receptors all stem from a man aged 18 to 29 with acute COVID-19.

This sequence joins TRBV18 and TRBJ2-7; tentative D call: TRBD1 (6 bases). V shed 6 bases and J shed 3 bases, with 18 bases lying between them. This CDR3 region has 15 residues. From germline, CDR1 is KGHSH and CDR2 LQKENI. CDR3: CASSPRGAGIYEQYF. For the CDR3, the DNA is TGTGCCAGCTCTCCCAGGGGCGCAGGAATCTACGAGCAGTACTTC.

The CDR3 region has the DNA TGTGCCAGCAGCCGGGACTCTGGGGCCAACGTCCTGACTTTC. Its translation: CASSRDSGANVLTF. J is TRBJ2-6 and V is TRBV11-2; D is perhaps TRBD2 (5 bases). Germline CDR1 and CDR2: SGHAT and FQNNGV. The CDR3 sequence is 14 residues long. Trimming left V 5 bases short and J 0 bases short, with 5 bases between.

This chain joins TRBV6-6 and TRBJ2-7; 15 bases are shared with TRBD2. The V gene end was trimmed by 5 bases and the J gene end by 2 bases; junction bases not matched to a gene: 7. The CDR3 runs 17 residues. Germline CDR1 and CDR2: MNHNY and SVGAGI (reference sequence). This chain's CDR3 is CASSPGTSGRFTYEQYF. The CDR3 region has the DNA TGTGCCAGCAGTCCCGGGACTAGCGGGAGGTTCACCTACGAGCAGTACTTC.

This chain joins TRBV5-1 and TRBJ2-5; weak D call: TRBD2 (7 bases). Trimming removed 0 bases at V and 5 bases at J, with 17 bases between. In germline, CDR1 is SGHRS, CDR2 YFSETQ. The CDR3 contains 16 residues. CDR3: CASSLGGGQGTETQYF. The CDR3 DNA follows: TGCGCCAGCAGCTTGGGCGGGGGACAAGGGACGGAGACCCAGTACTTC.

Only one count was recorded for this clone. CDR3 nucleotides: TGTGCCAGCAGCTTGGGCGGTGCGCAAGAGACCCAGTACTTC. Translating gives CASSLGGAQETQYF. The V call is TRBV5-4, the J call TRBJ2-5; D is undetermined. The V and J ends lost 0 bases and 2 bases respectively, with 8 bases between them. Germline CDR1 is SGHNT and CDR2 is YYREEE (reference sequence). The CDR3 sequence is 14 residues long.

V gene TRBV28 combines with J gene TRBJ1-5, with no clear D. The CDR3 has 13 amino acids. Trimming pared 7 bases from V and 0 bases from J, leaving 7 bases between. Germline V CDR1 and CDR2: MDHEN, SYDVKM. The CDR3, as DNA: TGTGCCAGCATTGACTATAGCAATCAGCCCCAGCATTTT. Protein product: CASIDYSNQPQHF.

The chain carries TRBV19 and TRBJ2-4; 11 bases align to TRBD1. The CDR3 is made up of 16 amino acids. Looked up from germline, CDR1 is LNHDA and CDR2 is SQIVND (reference sequence). With V trimmed by 3 bases and J by 4 bases, 5 bases remained unmatched. CDR3 protein: CASSMWTGGMKNIQYF. The CDR3 DNA sequence: TGTGCCAGTAGTATGTGGACAGGGGGCATGAAAAACATTCAGTACTTC.

The V call is TRBV5-1, the J call TRBJ2-5, with D possibly being TRBD1 (6 bases). The CDR3 length is 15 residues. Germline CDR1 and CDR2: SGHRS and YFSETQ. V lost 3 bases and J 2 bases, leaving 14 bases between the germline ends. DNA of the CDR3: TGCGCCAGCAGCTCCCCAGGGGCAGATCAAGAGACCCAGTACTTC. Translating gives CASSSPGADQETQYF. The variable domain in full, completed from reference TRBV5-1 and TRBJ2-5, reads KAGVTQTPRYLIKTRGQQVTLSCSPISGHRSVSWYQQTPGQGLQFLFEYFSETQRNKGNFPGRFSGRQFSNSRSEMNVSTLELGDSALYLCASSSPGADQETQYFGPGTRLLVL.

This rearrangement joins TRBV19 to TRBJ2-1, with 12 bases aligning to TRBD2. V trimming: 6 bases; J trimming: 5 bases; junction bases outside the gene matches: 2. CDR3 size: 14 residues. Germline CDR1 is LNHDA and CDR2 is SQIVND (reference sequence). The CDR3 here is CASRLAGGDNEQFF. The CDR3 coding sequence is TGTGCCAGTAGGCTAGCGGGAGGGGACAATGAGCAGTTCTTC.

The chain links TRBV28 to TRBJ1-1, with D possibly being TRBD1 (5 bases). The V and J ends lost 6 bases and 3 bases respectively, with 14 bases between them. The V gene's germline CDR1 is MDHEN and CDR2 SYDVKM. The CDR3 extends over 14 amino acids. The CDR3 DNA sequence: TGTGCCAGCAGGGGGGAGGACCGATACACTGAAGCTTTCTTT. This encodes CASRGEDRYTEAFF.

The chain is built from TRBV7-6 and TRBJ1-1; TRBD1 matches 9 bases. Germline trimming cut 5 bases from V and 2 bases from J; bases unmatched to any gene: 9. CDR1 and CDR2 (germline): SGHVS, FNYEAQ. The length of the CDR3 is 16 residues. CDR3 residues: CASSPEQTGGNTEAFF. Here the CDR3 DNA reads TGTGCCAGCAGCCCGGAACAGACAGGGGGTAACACTGAAGCTTTCTTT.

CDR3 sequence: CASSLDRNSPLHF. CDR3 in DNA: TGTGCCAGCAGTTTGGACAGAAATTCACCCCTCCACTTT. The chain is built from TRBV28 and TRBJ1-6; D is perhaps TRBD1 (6 bases). This CDR3 contains 13 residues. Trimming took 3 bases from V and 7 from J, leaving 7 bases between them. From germline, CDR1 is MDHEN and CDR2 SYDVKM.

This clone has more than one count but fewer than ten. DNA of the CDR3: TGTGCCAGCAGCTTAAGAGCTACGAAAGATACGCAGTATTTT. Translated: CASSLRATKDTQYF. The genes are TRBV7-9 and TRBJ2-3; D gene unclear. CDR3 length equals 14 residues. Germline V lookup: CDR1 SEHNR, CDR2 FQNEAQ (reference sequence). Trimming took off 2 bases at V and 5 bases at J, with 11 bases between the two ends.

V usage is TRBV5-4 and J usage is TRBJ2-7; 8 bases agree with TRBD2. The J segment lost 9 bases and the V segment lost 0 bases, leaving 8 bases of the junction unmatched. The CDR3 is made up of 14 amino acids. Germline CDR1 SGHNT, CDR2 YYREEE (reference sequence). As DNA, the CDR3 is TGTGCCAGCAGCTTGGACGGGGGACTAGTCGCGCAGTACTTC. As protein: CASSLDGGLVAQYF.

The V gene is TRBV20-1, the J gene TRBJ2-7; D remains ambiguous. Germline V gives CDR1 DFQATT, CDR2 SNEGSKA (reference sequence). The V end lost 2 bases, the J end lost 3 bases, and 5 bases lay between the germline ends. The CDR3 is 11 amino acids. The CDR3, as DNA: TGCAGTGCTAGACCTAACTACGAGCAGTACTTC. Amino acids: CSARPNYEQYF.

The rearrangement joins TRBV19 to TRBJ1-1, with TRBD1 identical over 8 bases. Germline V gene data show CDR1 as LNHDA and CDR2 as SQIVND (reference sequence). V lost 7 bases to trimming and J lost 5 bases; unmatched junction nucleotides: 6. The CDR3 contains 13 residues. CDR3 bases: TGTGCCAGTACCACAGGGGGTGCGACTGAAGCTTTCTTT. As protein: CASTTGGATEAFF.

The V call is TRBV30, the J call TRBJ2-7; maybe TRBD2 (6 bases). CDR1 and CDR2 (germline): GTSNPN, SVGIG (reference sequence). CDR3 size: 15 residues. Between the trimmed V and J ends, which lost 3 bases and 2 bases, there was a span of 17 bases. CDR3 region: CAWRDGSGGAYEQYF. In nucleotides, the CDR3 is TGTGCCTGGAGGGATGGTTCCGGGGGTGCCTACGAGCAGTACTTC.

In this sample, this clone turned up a few times. The J gene is TRBJ1-5, the V gene TRBV28; possibly TRBD1 for D (6 bases). Germline V gives CDR1 MDHEN, CDR2 SYDVKM. V lost 5 bases, J lost 3 bases, and 17 bases lay in between. This CDR3 spans 16 amino acids. The CDR3 protein is CASSLPDRRPNQPQHF. The CDR3 bases are TGTGCCAGCAGTCTGCCGGACAGAAGACCCAATCAGCCCCAGCATTTT.